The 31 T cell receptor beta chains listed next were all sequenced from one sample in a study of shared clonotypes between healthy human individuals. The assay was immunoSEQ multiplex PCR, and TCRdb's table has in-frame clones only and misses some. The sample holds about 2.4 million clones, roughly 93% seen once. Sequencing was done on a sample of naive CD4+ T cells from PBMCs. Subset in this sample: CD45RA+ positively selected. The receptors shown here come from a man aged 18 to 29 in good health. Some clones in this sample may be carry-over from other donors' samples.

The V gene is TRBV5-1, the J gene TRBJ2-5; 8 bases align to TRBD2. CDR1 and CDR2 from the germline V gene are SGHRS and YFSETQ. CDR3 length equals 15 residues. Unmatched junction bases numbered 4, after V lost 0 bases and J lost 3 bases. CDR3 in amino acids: CASSLAYSGEETQYF. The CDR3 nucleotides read TGCGCCAGCAGCTTGGCCTATAGCGGGGAAGAGACCCAGTACTTC. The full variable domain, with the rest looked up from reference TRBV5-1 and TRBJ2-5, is KAGVTQTPRYLIKTRGQQVTLSCSPISGHRSVSWYQQTPGQGLQFLFEYFSETQRNKGNFPGRFSGRQFSNSRSEMNVSTLELGDSALYLCASSLAYSGEETQYFGPGTRLLVL.

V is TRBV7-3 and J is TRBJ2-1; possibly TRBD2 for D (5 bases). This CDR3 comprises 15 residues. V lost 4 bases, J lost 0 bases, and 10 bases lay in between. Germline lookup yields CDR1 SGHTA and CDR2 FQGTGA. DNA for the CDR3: TGTGCCAGCAGCTACACGGACTCCTCCTACAATGAGCAGTTCTTC. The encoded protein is CASSYTDSSYNEQFF.

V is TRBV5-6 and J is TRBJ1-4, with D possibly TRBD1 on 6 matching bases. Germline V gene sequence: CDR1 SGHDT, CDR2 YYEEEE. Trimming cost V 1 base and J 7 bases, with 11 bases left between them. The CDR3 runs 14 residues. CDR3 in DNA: TGTGCCAGCAGCTTGATGGGGGCCACTGAAAAACTGTTTTTT. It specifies CASSLMGATEKLFF.

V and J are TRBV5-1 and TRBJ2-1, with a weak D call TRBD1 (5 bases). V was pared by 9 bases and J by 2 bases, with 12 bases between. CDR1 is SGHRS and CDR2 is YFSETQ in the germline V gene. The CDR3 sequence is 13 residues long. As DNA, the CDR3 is TGCGCCATCAGGGCAGGGACCTACAATGAGCAGTTCTTC. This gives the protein CAIRAGTYNEQFF.

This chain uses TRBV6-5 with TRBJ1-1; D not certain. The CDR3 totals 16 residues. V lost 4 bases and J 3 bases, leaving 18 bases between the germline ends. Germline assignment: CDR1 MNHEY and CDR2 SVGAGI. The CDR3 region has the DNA TGTGCCAGCAGTTTCGCCTCATGGGGTAAGGACACTGAAGCTTTCTTT. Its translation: CASSFASWGKDTEAFF.

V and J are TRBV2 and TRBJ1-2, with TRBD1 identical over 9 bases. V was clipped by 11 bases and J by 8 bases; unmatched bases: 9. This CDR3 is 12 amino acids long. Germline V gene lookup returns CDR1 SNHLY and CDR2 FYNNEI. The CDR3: CAGSGDREGYTF. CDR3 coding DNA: TGTGCCGGGTCCGGGGACAGGGAGGGCTACACCTTC. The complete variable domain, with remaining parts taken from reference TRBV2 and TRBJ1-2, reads EPEVTQTPSHQVTQMGQEVILRCVPISNHLYFYWYRQILGQKVEFLVSFYNNEISEKSEIFDDQFSVERPDGSNFTLKIRSTKLEDSAMYFCAGSGDREGYTFGSGTRLTVV.

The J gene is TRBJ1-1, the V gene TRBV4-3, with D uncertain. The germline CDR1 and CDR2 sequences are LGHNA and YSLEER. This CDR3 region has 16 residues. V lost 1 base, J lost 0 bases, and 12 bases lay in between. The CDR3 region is CASSQGSGYMNTEAFF. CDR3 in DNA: TGCGCCAGCAGCCAAGGATCGGGATATATGAACACTGAAGCTTTCTTT.

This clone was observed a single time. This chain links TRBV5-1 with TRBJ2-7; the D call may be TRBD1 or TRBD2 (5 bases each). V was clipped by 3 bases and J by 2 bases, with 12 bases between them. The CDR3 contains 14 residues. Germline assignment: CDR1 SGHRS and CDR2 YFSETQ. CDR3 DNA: TGCGCCAGCAGCTCGGGACCGACCACCTACGAGCAGTACTTC. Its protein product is CASSSGPTTYEQYF.

The CDR3 here is CASSPVPSMDSPLHF. As DNA, the CDR3 is TGTGCCAGCAGCCCCGTACCCTCTATGGATTCACCCCTCCACTTT. The chain employs TRBV28 and TRBJ1-6; no clear D. The CDR3 has 15 residues. Germline V lookup: CDR1 MDHEN, CDR2 SYDVKM. V was trimmed by 6 bases and J by 8 bases, leaving 17 bases between them. Together with reference TRBV28 and TRBJ1-6, the CDR3 gives the full variable domain: DVKVTQSSRYLVKRTGEKVFLECVQDMDHENMFWYRQDPGLGLRLIYFSYDVKMKEKGDIPEGYSVSREKKERFSLILESASTNQTSMYLCASSPVPSMDSPLHFGNGTRLTVT.

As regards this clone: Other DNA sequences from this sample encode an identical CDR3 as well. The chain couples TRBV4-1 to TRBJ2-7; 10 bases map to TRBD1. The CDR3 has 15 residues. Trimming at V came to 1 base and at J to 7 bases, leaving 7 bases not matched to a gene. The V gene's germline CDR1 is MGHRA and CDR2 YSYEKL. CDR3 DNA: TGCGCCAGCAGCCAAGGAAGGGACAGGGGACGGGAGCAGTACTTC. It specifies CASSQGRDRGREQYF.

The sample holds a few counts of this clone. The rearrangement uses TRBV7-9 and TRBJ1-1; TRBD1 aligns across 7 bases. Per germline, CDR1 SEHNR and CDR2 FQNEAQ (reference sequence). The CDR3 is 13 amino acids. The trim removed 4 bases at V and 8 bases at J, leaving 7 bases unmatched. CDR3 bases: TGTGCCAGCAGCTACAGGGGTGAGGAGGAAGCTTTCTTT. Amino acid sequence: CASSYRGEEEAFF.

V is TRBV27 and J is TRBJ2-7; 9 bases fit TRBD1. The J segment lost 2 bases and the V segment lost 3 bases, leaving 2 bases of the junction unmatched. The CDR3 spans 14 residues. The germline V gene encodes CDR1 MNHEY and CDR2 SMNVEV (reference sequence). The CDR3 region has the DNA TGTGCCAGCAGTTTCCGGGACAGGGCCTACGAGCAGTACTTC. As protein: CASSFRDRAYEQYF.

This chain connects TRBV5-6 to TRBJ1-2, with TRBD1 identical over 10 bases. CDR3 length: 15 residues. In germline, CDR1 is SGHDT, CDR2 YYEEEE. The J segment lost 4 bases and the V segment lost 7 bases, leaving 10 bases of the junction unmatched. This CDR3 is CASSRDRGFGYGYTF. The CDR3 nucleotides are TGTGCCAGCTCCCGGGACAGGGGATTCGGCTATGGCTACACCTTC.

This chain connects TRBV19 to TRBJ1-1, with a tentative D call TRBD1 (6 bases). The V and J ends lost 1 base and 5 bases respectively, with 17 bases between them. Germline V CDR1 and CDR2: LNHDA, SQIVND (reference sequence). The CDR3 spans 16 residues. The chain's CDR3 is CASSIVGIRDKTEAFF. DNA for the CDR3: TGTGCCAGTAGTATAGTTGGGATCCGGGACAAAACTGAAGCTTTCTTT.

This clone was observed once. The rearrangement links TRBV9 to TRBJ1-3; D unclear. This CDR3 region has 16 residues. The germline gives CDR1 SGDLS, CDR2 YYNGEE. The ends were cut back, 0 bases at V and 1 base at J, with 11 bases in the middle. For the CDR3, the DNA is TGTGCCAGCAGCGTAGAAGCGGAACGTTCTGGAAACACCATATATTTT. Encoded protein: CASSVEAERSGNTIYF.

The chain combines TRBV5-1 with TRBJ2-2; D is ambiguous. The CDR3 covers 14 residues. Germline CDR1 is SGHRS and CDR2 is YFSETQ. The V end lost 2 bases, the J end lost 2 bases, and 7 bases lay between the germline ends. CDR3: CASSFSANTGELFF. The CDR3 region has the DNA TGCGCCAGCAGCTTTTCCGCAAACACCGGGGAGCTGTTTTTT.

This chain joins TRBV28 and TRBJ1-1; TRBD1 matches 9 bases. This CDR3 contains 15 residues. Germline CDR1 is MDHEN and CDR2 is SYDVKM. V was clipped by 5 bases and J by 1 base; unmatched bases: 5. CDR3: CASSLRTGANTEAFF. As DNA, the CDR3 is TGTGCCAGCAGTCTAAGGACAGGGGCGAACACTGAAGCTTTCTTT.

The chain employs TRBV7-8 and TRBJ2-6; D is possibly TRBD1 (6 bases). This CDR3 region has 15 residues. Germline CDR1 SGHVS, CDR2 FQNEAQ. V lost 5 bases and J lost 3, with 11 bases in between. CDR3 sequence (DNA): TGTGCCAGCAGCAACAACAGGGTTGGGGCCAACGTCCTGACTTTC. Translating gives CASSNNRVGANVLTF.

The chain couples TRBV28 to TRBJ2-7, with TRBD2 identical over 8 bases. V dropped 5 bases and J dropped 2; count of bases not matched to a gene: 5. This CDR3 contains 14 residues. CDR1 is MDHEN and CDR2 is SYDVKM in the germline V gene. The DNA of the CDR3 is TGTGCCAGCAGTACCACTAGCGGTACCTACGAGCAGTACTTC. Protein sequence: CASSTTSGTYEQYF.

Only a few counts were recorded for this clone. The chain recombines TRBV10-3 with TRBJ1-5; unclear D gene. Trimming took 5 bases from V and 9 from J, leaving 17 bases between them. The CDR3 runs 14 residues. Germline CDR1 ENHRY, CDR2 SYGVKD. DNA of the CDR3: TGTGCCATCAGTTTGGACCGTGAATCTGGGCCCCAGCATTTT. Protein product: CAISLDRESGPQHF.

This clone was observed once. The CDR3 sequence: CASSLEWRANGYTF. The CDR3 nucleotides are TGTGCCAGCAGTTTAGAGTGGAGGGCGAATGGCTACACCTTC. The chain employs TRBV28 and TRBJ1-2; no clear D. Looked up from germline, CDR1 is MDHEN and CDR2 is SYDVKM. Trimming removed 2 bases from V and 6 bases from J, with 13 bases in between. The CDR3 has 14 residues.

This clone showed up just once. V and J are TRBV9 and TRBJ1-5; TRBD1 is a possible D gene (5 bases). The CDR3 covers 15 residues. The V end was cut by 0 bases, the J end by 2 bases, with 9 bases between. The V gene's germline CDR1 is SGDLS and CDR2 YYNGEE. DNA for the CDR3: TGTGCCAGCAGCGTAGCAGGGATGCGCAATCAGCCCCAGCATTTT. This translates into CASSVAGMRNQPQHF.

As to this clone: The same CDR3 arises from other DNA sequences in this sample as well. The DNA for the CDR3 is TGTGCCAGCACCCGAAGGGGAACCGGGGAGCTGTTTTTT. Translation: CASTRRGTGELFF. V and J are TRBV11-3 and TRBJ2-2; D is perhaps TRBD1 (5 bases). This CDR3 region has 13 residues. Germline CDR1 is SGHNT and CDR2 is YENEEA. V was pared by 7 bases and J by 5 bases, with 11 bases between.

DNA of the CDR3: TGCGCCAGCAGCTTGGCGCTGACAGGCAACTATGGCTACACCTTC. Residues: CASSLALTGNYGYTF. J is TRBJ1-2 and V is TRBV5-1, with a weak D call TRBD1 (6 bases). The length of the CDR3 is 15 residues. The germline V gene encodes CDR1 SGHRS and CDR2 YFSETQ. Trimming left V 0 bases short and J 2 bases short, with 11 bases between.

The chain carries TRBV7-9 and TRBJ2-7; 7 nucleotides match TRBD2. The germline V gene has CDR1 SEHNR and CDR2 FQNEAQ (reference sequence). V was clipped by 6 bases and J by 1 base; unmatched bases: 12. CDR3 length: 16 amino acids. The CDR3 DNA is TGTGCCAGCAGTCAGAGGCCTAGCGGCGATTCCTACGAGCAGTACTTC. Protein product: CASSQRPSGDSYEQYF. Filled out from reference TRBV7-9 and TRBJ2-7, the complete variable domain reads DTGVSQNPRHKITKRGQNVTFRCDPISEHNRLYWYRQTLGQGPEFLTYFQNEAQLEKSRLLSDRFSAERPKGSFSTLEIQRTEQGDSAMYLCASSQRPSGDSYEQYFGPGTRLTVT.

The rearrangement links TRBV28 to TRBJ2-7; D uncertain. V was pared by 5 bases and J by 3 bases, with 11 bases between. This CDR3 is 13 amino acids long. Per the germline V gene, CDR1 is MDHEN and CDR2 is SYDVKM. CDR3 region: CASSLRAGYEQYF. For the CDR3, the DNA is TGTGCCAGCAGTCTAAGGGCCGGCTACGAGCAGTACTTC.

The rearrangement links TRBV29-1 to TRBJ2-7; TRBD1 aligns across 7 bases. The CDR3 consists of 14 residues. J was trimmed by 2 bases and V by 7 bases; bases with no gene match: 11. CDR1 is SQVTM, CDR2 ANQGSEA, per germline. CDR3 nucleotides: TGCAGCGCCTCCCGGGACAGTGCTACCTACGAGCAGTACTTC. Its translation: CSASRDSATYEQYF.

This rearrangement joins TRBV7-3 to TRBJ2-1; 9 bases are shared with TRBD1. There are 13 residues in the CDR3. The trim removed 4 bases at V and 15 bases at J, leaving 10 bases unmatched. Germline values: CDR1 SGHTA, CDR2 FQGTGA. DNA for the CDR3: TGTGCCAGCAGCTCAACACCGGGACAGGGCCCGTTCTTC. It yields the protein CASSSTPGQGPFF.

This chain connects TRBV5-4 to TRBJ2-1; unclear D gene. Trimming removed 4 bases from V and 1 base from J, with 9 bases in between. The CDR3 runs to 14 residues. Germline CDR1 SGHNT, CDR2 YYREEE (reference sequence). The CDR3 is CASSGRWSYNEQFF. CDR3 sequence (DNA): TGTGCCAGCAGCGGAAGGTGGTCCTACAATGAGCAGTTCTTC. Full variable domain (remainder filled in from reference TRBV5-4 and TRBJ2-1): ETGVTQSPTHLIKTRGQQVTLRCSSQSGHNTVSWYQQALGQGPQFIFQYYREEENGRGNFPPRFSGLQFPNYSSELNVNALELDDSALYLCASSGRWSYNEQFFGPGTRLTVL.

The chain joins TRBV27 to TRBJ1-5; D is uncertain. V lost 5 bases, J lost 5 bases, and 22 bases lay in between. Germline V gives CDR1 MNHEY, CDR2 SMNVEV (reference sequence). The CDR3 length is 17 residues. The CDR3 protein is CASSITPRAAGDQPQHF. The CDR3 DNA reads TGTGCCAGCAGTATAACCCCCCGGGCGGCGGGAGATCAGCCCCAGCATTTT.

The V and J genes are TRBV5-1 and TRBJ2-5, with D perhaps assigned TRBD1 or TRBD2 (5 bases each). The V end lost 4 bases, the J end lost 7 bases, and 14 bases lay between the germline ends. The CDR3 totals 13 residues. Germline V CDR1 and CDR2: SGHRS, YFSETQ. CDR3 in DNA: TGCGCCAGCAGCGGGGACGGCCCGGGGACCCAGTACTTC. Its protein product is CASSGDGPGTQYF.